This T cell receptor (beta chain) was recorded in a study of shared clonotypes between healthy human individuals. Broader study findings: Non-shared clonotypes were found to have lower generation probabilities than the clonotypes that were shared by all four of the sorted-subset donors. Tissue TCR repertoires likely differ from these blood-only repertoires.

Sequenced by immunoSEQ multiplex PCR; TCRdb stores in-frame clones only, minus some. Of 1.6 million or so clones in the sample, approximately 98.5% were seen once. About this clone itself: Its target is unknown.

This CDR3 has 15 residues. The V gene's germline CDR1 is SGHTA and CDR2 FQGNSA. Trimming cost V 0 bases and J 7 bases; bases outside gene matches: 4. Sequencing input: naive CD4+ T cells sorted from blood. The subset denotes: CD45RA+ positively selected. The chain employs TRBV7-2 and TRBJ1-4, with TRBD1 matching over 8 bases. This clonotype was sampled from a young man in good health. CDR3 residues: CASSLATGGTEKLFF. The CDR3 coding sequence is TGTGCCAGCAGCTTAGCTACAGGGGGAACTGAAAAACTGTTTTTT.